Below are 4 T cell receptor beta chains sequenced from a single sample in a study of a mutant IDH1 vaccine in newly diagnosed glioma. Their antigens remain unidentified. Here immunoSEQ multiplex PCR was the method, and the copy in TCRdb shows in-frame clones only, minus some. The profile shows 50,000 to 55,000 clones, about three quarters of them singletons. Regarding time point: week 5, during vaccination. Topical imiquimod was applied with each vaccine dose, which held 300 ug of mutant IDH1 20-mer peptide. Specimen: PBMCs, collected from a glioma patient whose treatment included an IDH1 peptide vaccine. The receptor source for this set is a man aged 45-65 years with glioma.

The chain couples TRBV15 to TRBJ1-3, with D perhaps TRBD1 (6 bases). V lost 0 bases and J lost 4, with 10 bases in between. Germline assignment: CDR1 LNHNV and CDR2 YYDKDF (reference sequence). The CDR3 spans 15 residues. This CDR3 is CATSRDPGTGNTIYF. The CDR3 DNA reads as TGTGCCACCAGCAGAGATCCGGGGACAGGAAACACCATATATTTT.

The chain has TRBV5-4 and TRBJ1-2, with 9 positions matching TRBD1. CDR3 length: 13 residues. V was pared by 3 bases and J by 6 bases, with 3 bases of the junction left unmatched. The V gene's germline CDR1 is SGHNT and CDR2 YYREEE (reference sequence). The chain's CDR3 is CASSSWTGDGYTF. The CDR3 DNA reads as TGTGCCAGCAGCTCCTGGACAGGGGATGGCTACACCTTC. Drawing the rest from reference TRBV5-4 and TRBJ1-2, the complete variable domain is ETGVTQSPTHLIKTRGQQVTLRCSSQSGHNTVSWYQQALGQGPQFIFQYYREEENGRGNFPPRFSGLQFPNYSSELNVNALELDDSALYLCASSSWTGDGYTFGSGTRLTVV.

V and J are TRBV2 and TRBJ2-1, with D tentatively TRBD2 (5 bases). Trimming left V 10 bases short and J 4 bases short, with 17 bases between. CDR1 and CDR2 (germline): SNHLY, FYNNEI. The CDR3 runs to 14 residues. The CDR3 sequence: CATQTGYGYNEQFF. CDR3 DNA sequence: TGTGCCACACAGACGGGGTATGGGTACAATGAGCAGTTCTTC.

The rearrangement joins TRBV6-5 to TRBJ2-7; D possibly corresponds to TRBD1 (7 bases). V was pared by 6 bases and J by 0 bases, with 15 bases between. The germline gives CDR1 MNHEY, CDR2 SVGAGI. CDR3 length equals 15 residues. CDR3 coding DNA: TGTGCCAGCAGACCGACAGGGAGGATCTCCTACGAGCAGTACTTC. This gives the protein CASRPTGRISYEQYF.